This TCR beta chain was observed in a study of spatial heterogeneity in lung cancer. The overall study: Patients with untreated early-stage non-small cell lung cancer, numbering 72, were the donors. Available PBMC from follow-up, collected a median of around two years after resection, underwent sequencing. Fewer alpha-chain than beta-chain sequences were consistently detected.

The CDR3 spans 14 residues. Germline V gene data show CDR1 as KGHSH and CDR2 as LQKENI. The V segment lost 6 bases and the J segment 6 bases; nucleotides outside the gene matches: 7. Each TCR cDNA molecule carried a unique molecular identifier. Via MiXCR, TCRdb re-called the 5' RACE reads, giving one row per CDR3 protein. The table includes around 20,000 distinct CDR3 sequences, roughly a tenth detected once. This clonotype was detected many times. Indicated time point: blood at routine non-recurrence follow-up after resection. The rearrangement uses TRBV18 and TRBJ1-5, with 8 nucleotides matching TRBD1. The clonotype originates from a male donor with early-stage non-small cell lung cancer. Sequences were derived from PBMCs, sampled at follow-up. The CDR3 nucleotides are TGTGCCAGCTCTGGACAGGGAGGCGTTCAGCCCCAGCATTTT. Translating gives CASSGQGGVQPQHF.